A selection of T cell receptor beta chains follows, all from one sample in a study of blood T cells in healthy people across ages. Each CDR3 protein gets one entry after TCRdb re-called the 5' RACE reads with MiXCR. The data hold over 500,000 distinct CDR3 sequences, with around 27% observed a single time. The same sample was also used in a study of T cells of mothers and their children.

The material sequenced was blood. The receptors originated from a boy aged 2 to 10 in good health. The CDR3 runs from the conserved cysteine through the conserved F or W. A D gene is named only where the DNA matches it firmly. Expanded clones get a size class; other rows say once, few or many, or leave the size out.

j_call	d_call	clone_size	v_call	cdr3_aa	cdr3_nt
TRBJ2-1	TRBD2	few	TRBV7-8	CASSNSGRATEQFF	TGTGCCAGCAGCAACAGCGGGAGAGCCACTGAGCAGTTCTTC
TRBJ1-4	.	.	TRBV20-1	CSASAYQIQEKLFF	TGCAGTGCTAGCGCCTATCAAATCCAGGAAAAACTGTTTTTT
TRBJ2-7	.	.	TRBV30	CAWMEGGYEQYF	TGTGCCTGGATGGAGGGGGGGTACGAGCAGTACTTC
TRBJ1-4	.	few	TRBV28	CASSYRDFGTEKLFF	TGTGCCAGCAGTTACCGGGACTTCGGGACAGAAAAACTGTTTTTT
TRBJ2-3	.	few	TRBV6-5	CASSYLGTGTDTQYF	TGTGCCAGCAGTTATCTAGGCACTGGCACAGATACGCAGTATTTT
TRBJ1-4	TRBD1	.	TRBV25-1	CASSEPQGGSGGTNEKLFF	TGTGCCAGCAGTGAACCCCAGGGGGGATCCGGGGGAACTAATGAAAAACTGTTTTTT
TRBJ1-6	.	few	TRBV2	CASNDGTGLTGSPLHF	TGTGCCAGCAACGACGGAACAGGCCTAACGGGGTCACCCCTCCACTTT
TRBJ1-1	.	few	TRBV30	CAWSRLSEAFF	TGTGCCTGGAGTCGGTTGTCTGAAGCTTTCTTT
TRBJ1-2	.	few	TRBV29-1	CSVEVQGLANYGYTF	TGCAGCGTTGAAGTTCAGGGTCTAGCTAACTATGGTTACACCTTC
TRBJ2-2	.	few	TRBV19	CASSIWGPSNTGELFF	TGTGCCAGTAGTATCTGGGGGCCTTCGAACACCGGGGAGCTGTTTTTT
TRBJ2-1	.	.	TRBV7-2	CASSPEARGYEQFF	TGTGCCAGCAGCCCCGAGGCGAGAGGGTATGAGCAGTTCTTC
TRBJ1-2	.	.	TRBV25-1	CASRASGTAYGYTF	TGTGCCAGCAGGGCCTCCGGGACGGCGTACGGCTACACCTTC
TRBJ1-2	.	.	TRBV24-1	CATSDSSRVGGYTF	TGTGCCACCAGTGATTCCTCCAGGGTTGGAGGCTACACCTTC
TRBJ2-4	TRBD2	few	TRBV6-5	CASSYAGGAKNIQYF	TGTGCCAGCAGTTACGCGGGGGGGGCCAAAAACATTCAGTACTTC
TRBJ2-1	TRBD2	few	TRBV27	CASSLVAGGVNEQFF	TGTGCCAGCAGTTTAGTAGCGGGAGGGGTCAATGAGCAGTTCTTC
TRBJ2-5	.	.	TRBV7-9	CASSLPGNSEETQYF	TGTGCCAGCAGCTTACCCGGGAACAGCGAAGAGACCCAGTACTTC
TRBJ1-1	TRBD1	.	TRBV11-3	CASSSPRWTGGNTEAFF	TGTGCCAGCAGCTCTCCCCGGTGGACAGGGGGCAACACTGAAGCTTTCTTT
TRBJ2-7	TRBD1	.	TRBV24-1	CATSDPTTGGETYEQYF	TGTGCCACCAGTGATCCCACGACAGGGGGCGAAACCTACGAGCAGTACTTC
TRBJ1-4	TRBD1	.	TRBV7-9	CASGSSRGRDEKLFF	TGTGCCAGCGGCTCTTCCAGGGGGCGAGATGAAAAACTGTTTTTT
TRBJ1-4	.	.	TRBV3-1	CASTGVDKKLFF	TGTGCCAGCACGGGGGTCGATAAAAAACTGTTTTTT
TRBJ1-1	.	few	TRBV29-1	CSVERGSRANTEAFF	TGCAGCGTTGAGAGGGGGTCCAGGGCGAACACTGAAGCTTTCTTT
TRBJ2-2	TRBD1	many	TRBV20-1	CSAIRQGNTGELFF	TGCAGTGCTATTAGACAGGGGAACACCGGGGAGCTGTTTTTT
TRBJ1-2	.	.	TRBV28	CASLKITRIYGYTF	TGTGCCAGCTTAAAAATCACAAGGATTTATGGCTACACCTTC
TRBJ2-7	.	few	TRBV6-2/TRBV6-3	CASSRGLYYEQYF	TGTGCCAGCAGCCGGGGCCTCTACTACGAGCAGTACTTC
TRBJ2-1	.	few	TRBV7-9	CASSLGVVNEQFF	TGTGCCAGCAGCTTAGGGGTAGTCAATGAGCAGTTCTTC
TRBJ2-5	TRBD1	.	TRBV27	CASRPGQGQETQYF	TGTGCCAGCAGACCGGGACAGGGTCAAGAGACCCAGTACTTC
TRBJ2-3	.	.	TRBV18	CASSPLARTDTQYF	TGTGCCAGCTCACCATTAGCCCGCACAGATACGCAGTATTTT
TRBJ2-3	TRBD2	.	TRBV29-1	CSESLAGDTQYF	TGCAGCGAGTCGCTAGCGGGAGATACGCAGTATTTT
TRBJ2-7	.	.	TRBV6-2/TRBV6-3	CASSRIQSGSYEQYF	TGTGCCAGCAGTCGGATTCAGAGTGGCTCCTACGAGCAGTACTTC
TRBJ1-4	.	few	TRBV6-6	CASSYSSGGLREKLFF	TGTGCCAGCAGTTACTCTTCGGGAGGGCTGAGGGAAAAACTGTTTTTT
TRBJ1-2	TRBD1	few	TRBV5-5	CASSLGQGASGYTF	TGTGCCAGCAGCTTGGGGCAGGGGGCGAGTGGCTACACCTTC
TRBJ2-5	TRBD2	few	TRBV7-2	CASSLTFKIAGGPFETQYF	TGTGCCAGCAGCTTAACCTTTAAAATAGCGGGGGGGCCCTTTGAGACCCAGTACTTC
TRBJ1-2	.	.	TRBV5-1	CASSLDKPNYDYTF	TGCGCCAGCAGCTTGGACAAACCGAACTATGACTACACCTTC
TRBJ2-7	TRBD1	few	TRBV6-1	CASRTGTETYEQYF	TGTGCCAGCAGGACCGGGACAGAGACCTACGAGCAGTACTTC
TRBJ2-5	.	.	TRBV6-6	CASSYGQSQETQYF	TGTGCCAGCAGTTACGGGCAGAGCCAAGAGACCCAGTACTTC
TRBJ2-7	.	.	TRBV9	CASEGDGRYYEQYF	TGTGCCAGCGAGGGGGACGGAAGATACTACGAGCAGTACTTC
TRBJ2-1	.	.	TRBV7-2	CASSLAAGEQFF	TGTGCCAGCAGCTTAGCGGCGGGTGAGCAGTTCTTC
TRBJ2-7	.	few	TRBV6-6	CASSYSRSTGRSSYEQYF	TGTGCCAGCAGTTACTCGAGGAGCACAGGGAGGTCGTCCTACGAGCAGTACTTC
TRBJ1-1	TRBD1	.	TRBV6-5	CASRPWTGGYTEAFF	TGTGCCAGCAGACCCTGGACAGGGGGATACACTGAAGCTTTCTTT
TRBJ1-4	.	.	TRBV18	CASSPRDTDNEKLFF	TGTGCCAGCTCACCAAGGGACACTGATAATGAAAAACTGTTTTTT
TRBJ2-7	.	.	TRBV2	CASRRDTAYEQYF	TGTGCCAGCAGAAGGGACACCGCCTACGAGCAGTACTTC
TRBJ1-5	TRBD1	few	TRBV4-2	CASNRGTGGDQPQHF	TGTGCCAGCAACCGGGGGACAGGGGGCGATCAGCCCCAGCATTTT
TRBJ1-2	TRBD1	.	TRBV27	CASSSWDRVKYGYTF	TGTGCCAGCAGTTCTTGGGACAGGGTAAAATATGGCTACACCTTC
TRBJ2-1	TRBD2	many	TRBV5-1	CASSTLAGGNNEQFF	TGCGCCAGCAGCACCCTAGCGGGAGGTAACAATGAGCAGTTCTTC
TRBJ2-7	.	.	TRBV6-2/TRBV6-3	CASSYTGTYEQYF	TGTGCCAGCAGTTACACAGGGACCTACGAGCAGTACTTC
TRBJ2-1	.	.	TRBV16	CASSRDTNNEQFF	TGTGCCAGCAGTCGAGACACAAACAATGAGCAGTTCTTC
TRBJ2-7	.	.	TRBV27	CASGGNGGGDEQYF	TGTGCCAGCGGGGGTAATGGGGGTGGCGACGAGCAGTACTTC
TRBJ2-5	.	.	TRBV29-1	CSAQAETQYF	TGCAGCGCCCAGGCAGAGACCCAGTACTTC
TRBJ2-7	TRBD1	few	TRBV10-1	CASSETGGFDEQYF	TGCGCCAGCAGTGAAACAGGGGGCTTCGACGAGCAGTACTTC
TRBJ2-1	.	.	TRBV7-2	CASSLKGESYNEQFF	TGTGCCAGCAGCTTAAAGGGCGAGAGCTACAATGAGCAGTTCTTC
TRBJ1-4	.	few	TRBV20-1	CSARSIRMGSFNEKLFF	TGCAGTGCTAGATCGATAAGAATGGGGAGCTTTAATGAAAAACTGTTTTTT
TRBJ1-4	.	few	TRBV28	CASSPPPWANEKLFF	TGTGCCAGCAGTCCGCCTCCGTGGGCTAATGAAAAACTGTTTTTT
TRBJ2-1	TRBD2	few	TRBV7-8	CASSERTSGNEQFF	TGTGCCAGCAGCGAACGGACTAGCGGCAATGAGCAGTTCTTC
TRBJ2-5	.	few	TRBV7-2	CASSLVWGKETQYF	TGTGCCAGCAGCTTAGTTTGGGGAAAAGAGACCCAGTACTTC
TRBJ2-5	.	many	TRBV12-5	CASGSNRGTETQYF	TGTGCTAGTGGATCCAACCGGGGGACGGAGACCCAGTACTTC
TRBJ1-2	TRBD1	few	TRBV29-1	CSVEAQGGYGYTF	TGCAGCGTTGAAGCCCAGGGGGGGTATGGCTACACCTTC
TRBJ2-7	.	.	TRBV20-1	CSASDPLSPSSYEQYF	TGCAGTGCAAGCGATCCATTATCCCCCTCCTCCTACGAGCAGTACTTC
TRBJ2-5	.	few	TRBV12-3/TRBV12-4	CASSPGQRGETQYF	TGTGCCAGCAGTCCCGGACAGAGAGGGGAGACCCAGTACTTC